This T cell receptor (beta chain) stems from a study of blood T cell repertoires in COVID-19 (dated by TCRdb to the early 2020s). About the full investigation: Samples covering the acute and convalescent phases of COVID-19 were provided by collaborators in the United States, Italy and Spain. Sample metadata almost always included a de-identified subject ID, COVID-19 status, age in years and sex. Deeply sampled blood TCRbeta repertoires from subjects exposed to, actively infected with, or recovered from COVID-19 were included in the dataset. The material from the prospective study consisted of cDNA or gDNA derived from T cells, B-cell-depleted T cells, or PBMCs. Where HLA class I and class II types were available, the types were taken from metadata supplied by the sample provider, not from assay-based typing. A freely available public database, intended as a resource for researchers studying the immune response to SARS-CoV-2, is where the repertoires were released. The samples were drawn from the first 160 participants of the ongoing ImmuneRACE study and from some 1,300 subjects provided by 6 global collaborators.

TCRbeta CDR3 regions were amplified from genomic DNA by means of the immunoSEQ Assay, a bias-controlled multiplex PCR. Per the original workflow: Nucleated cell counts per sample were estimated from amplification of reference gene primers within the assay. To quantify the absolute abundance of each unique TCRbeta CDR3 rearrangement, sequence reads were collapsed and filtered. For each sample, productive Simpson clonality was calculated by taking the square root of Simpson's diversity index across productive rearrangements. Sourced from immuneACCESS, this table was stored by TCRdb with only in-frame sequences that have V and J called. A share of the clones is absent; for the studies checked, an unresolved V gene accounts for under half, and the remainder has no known explanation. For V, J and clone size, that table is used; D and trimming come from the DNA. The table for this sample lists 150,000 to 200,000 clones; about 82% of them were counted only once. Of the sample, about 5% is held by the ten largest clones.

Trimming removed 1 base from V and 7 bases from J; the gene matches leave 9 bases unexplained. The germline V gene sets CDR1 to MDHEN and CDR2 to SYDVKM. From its cysteine to its phenylalanine, the CDR3 spans 16 amino acids. Of all the DNA, just the CDR3 is kept, 48 bases in frame from base 1. Details on this clone: No cognate antigen has been identified for it. Per-base quality was not reported, and no clone a single base away is much larger than it.

Collaborating institutions collected whole blood in K2EDTA tubes following their own protocols. For TCRbeta analysis, collaborators shipped samples as frozen whole blood, isolated PBMCs, or DNA extracted from either of those sample types. Broad study findings and their caveats: The quantity of clinical and demographic metadata differed by source and by participant and was supplied without curation.

The chain uses TRBV28 and TRBJ2-1, with TRBD1 matching 8 junction bases. This clonotype was sampled from a woman aged 30 to 39 with acute or convalescent COVID-19. The sequenced sample was peripheral blood. The DNA sequence is given as TGTGCCAGCAGTTTATTACAAACAGGGGGTCGTAATGAGCAGTTCTTC. Translated, this gives CASSLLQTGGRNEQFF.